Sequencing of this T cell receptor (beta chain) was carried out in a study of T cell repertoires in urothelial bladder cancer (dated by TCRdb to the late 2010s). Context from the whole study: Clinical stages of the approximately 12 resected lesions were three cT0, three cTa, three cT1 and three cT2 or greater. The study compared TCR repertoire clonality in bladder tumors with that in benign bladder inflammation. A total of twelve patients who had bladder lesions and were undergoing transurethral resection were prospectively identified. About twelve resected bladder lesions, made up of urothelial carcinoma (UC+) and benign (UC-) specimens, were studied. The paper's findings and limits, for the study overall: The median percentage of tumor infiltrating lymphocytes was 1.5% to 2.5% in carcinoma specimens and over 9.5% in benign specimens. Fewer T cells were found in urothelial carcinoma specimens than in benign specimens, with medians of about 5,000 and 25,000, respectively. A single T-cell clone reached up to about 17% of infiltrating lymphocytes in carcinoma specimens, compared with 2% in benign specimens.

Taken from cysteine to phenylalanine, the CDR3 has 16 residues. Only CDR3 DNA is held: 48 bases, read in frame from base 1. CDR1 and CDR2, per the germline V gene, are ENHRY and SYGVKD. V has 0 bases trimmed and J has 5 bases trimmed; junction bases matching no gene number 4. Bladder lesion specimens were collected at transurethral resection and stored at -80C. From bladder specimens obtained at transurethral resection, DNA was extracted. The TCR beta chain CDR3 region was sequenced with the immunoSEQ assay. The original pipeline was this. For every specimen, the T-cell fraction, clonal dominance and maximum TCR clone frequency were calculated. This immuneACCESS table, as held by TCRdb, lists in-frame sequences with V and J called but not all clones. Of the missing ones, under half trace to an unresolved V gene in checked studies; the others have no known cause. The V and J calls and the clone size are those of that table, but D and trimming were determined from the DNA. Counted in this sample were roughly 8,800 clones; less than 75% of them appeared once. The ten largest clones represent 32% of the sample.

This clone has only a few counts. No cognate antigen has been identified for it. No base quality information exists; no much larger clone differs at one position. The sequence joins TRBV10-3 to TRBJ1-6; 7 central nucleotides agree with TRBD1. This clonotype originated in a human donor with urothelial carcinoma. The sample consisted of tumor-infiltrating cells from bladder cancer. The DNA is as follows: TGTGCCATCAGTGAGTCTGGGGACAGCAATAATTCACCCCTCCACTTT. The resulting protein is CAISESGDSNNSPLHF.